One sample yielded the 15 T cell receptor beta chains listed below, sequenced in a study of control samples from healthy donors and cancer patients (dated by TCRdb to about 2020). Libraries were built with the immunoSEQ multiplex PCR assay. What TCRdb holds here is the immuneACCESS table cut down to in-frame rearrangements. Part of the clones is not present; checked against another copy, under half of the missing clones reflect an unresolved V gene, and the others are unexplained. The sample table records around 180,000 clones; about 90% of these occur just once. The leading ten clones occupy roughly 5% of the sample. Sequencing was performed on blood. These TCRs come from a woman in her 30s in good health.

The chain joins TRBV24-1 to TRBJ2-1, with 15 nucleotides matching TRBD2. CDR3 length: 16 residues. J gave up 10 bases and V 1 base, and 4 bases lay outside the gene matches. Germline-derived CDR1 and CDR2 are KGHDR and SFDVKD. The CDR3 here is CATSDFGLAGGGEQFF. CDR3 nucleotides: TGTGCCACCAGTGATTTTGGACTAGCGGGAGGGGGGGAGCAGTTCTTC.

V is TRBV19 and J is TRBJ1-1; the match to TRBD1 covers 7 bases. V was clipped by 4 bases and J by 5 bases; unmatched bases: 13. Germline CDR1 reads LNHDA; CDR2 reads SQIVND (reference sequence). The CDR3 contains 16 residues. CDR3 nucleotide sequence: TGTGCCAGTAGTAAAGGGGGCGGGAGGATGATTACTGAAGCTTTCTTT. Its translation: CASSKGGGRMITEAFF.

V is TRBV5-1 and J is TRBJ2-1, with 11 positions matching TRBD2. With 4 bases clipped from V and 3 bases from J, the junction kept 6 bases outside the gene matches. Germline values: CDR1 SGHRS, CDR2 YFSETQ. The CDR3 runs to 16 residues. This CDR3 reads CASSRSGGANYNEQFF. CDR3 in DNA: TGCGCCAGCAGCCGTAGCGGGGGGGCTAACTACAATGAGCAGTTCTTC. The entire variable domain, with the rest obtained from reference TRBV5-1 and TRBJ2-1, is as follows: KAGVTQTPRYLIKTRGQQVTLSCSPISGHRSVSWYQQTPGQGLQFLFEYFSETQRNKGNFPGRFSGRQFSNSRSEMNVSTLELGDSALYLCASSRSGGANYNEQFFGPGTRLTVL.

The CDR3 loop reads CATSDPPVHGYTF. The DNA for the CDR3 is TGTGCCACCAGTGATCCCCCTGTCCATGGCTACACCTTC. The chain links TRBV24-1 to TRBJ1-2; the D is unclear. V gave up 3 bases and J gave up 6 bases, with 10 bases separating them. The CDR3 spans 13 residues. Per germline, CDR1 KGHDR and CDR2 SFDVKD.

The chain has TRBV19 and TRBJ1-5; possibly TRBD1 for D (6 bases). The V end was cut by 6 bases, the J end by 0 bases, with 15 bases between. CDR1 LNHDA and CDR2 SQIVND come from the germline V gene (reference sequence). The CDR3 consists of 16 residues. CDR3 nucleotides: TGTGCCAGTAGCATCGGGGGCCCTTATAGCAATCAGCCCCAGCATTTT. Protein: CASSIGGPYSNQPQHF.

The V and J genes are TRBV4-1 and TRBJ2-1; D unresolved. The V and J ends lost 0 bases and 2 bases respectively, with 11 bases between them. Germline values: CDR1 MGHRA, CDR2 YSYEKL. CDR3 length: 16 residues. The CDR3 DNA sequence: TGCGCCAGCAGCCAAGATTTCCCCCGCCCCTACAATGAGCAGTTCTTC. As protein: CASSQDFPRPYNEQFF.

The gene calls are TRBV5-4 and TRBJ2-4; TRBD1 might be the D (8 bases). Germline CDR1 is SGHNT and CDR2 is YYREEE (reference sequence). Between the trimmed V and J ends, which lost 2 bases and 8 bases, there was a span of 11 bases. The CDR3 has 13 amino acids. CDR3 in DNA: TGTGCCAGCAGCTTAACAGGGGGGGACATTCAGTACTTC. This translates into CASSLTGGDIQYF.

The chain has TRBV28 and TRBJ1-4; 10 positions match TRBD1. CDR1 and CDR2 (germline): MDHEN, SYDVKM. The CDR3 is 15 amino acids. J gave up 5 bases and V 5 bases, and 5 bases lay outside the gene matches. Here the CDR3 reads CASSPGGQGNEKLFF. CDR3 in DNA: TGTGCCAGCAGTCCAGGGGGACAGGGGAATGAAAAACTGTTTTTT.

The V call is TRBV5-4, the J call TRBJ1-6; perhaps TRBD1 as D (5 bases). V was cut by 4 bases and J by 10 bases, with 12 bases left in between. The CDR3 runs to 13 residues. In germline, CDR1 is SGHNT, CDR2 YYREEE (reference sequence). CDR3 coding DNA: TGTGCCAGCAGCGACAGCCCTAGCTCACCCCTCCACTTT. Its translation is CASSDSPSSPLHF.

The CDR3 nucleotides are TGTGCCAGCCCCAGACCGACAGACCTTAATGGCTACACCTTC. Amino acid sequence: CASPRPTDLNGYTF. The chain has TRBV6-5 and TRBJ1-2, with D possibly matching TRBD1 (5 bases). V lost 8 bases and J lost 6, with 19 bases in between. Germline V gene data show CDR1 as MNHEY and CDR2 as SVGAGI. The CDR3 runs 14 residues.

The chain recombines TRBV15 with TRBJ2-7; 8 nucleotides align to TRBD2. This CDR3 is 16 amino acids long. V lost 3 bases, J lost 2 bases, and 9 bases stayed unmatched. CDR1 is LNHNV and CDR2 is YYDKDF in the germline V gene (reference sequence). In nucleotides, the CDR3 is TGTGCCACCAGCAGGCGGGGGGACCCCCGCCCCTACGAGCAGTACTTC. Residues: CATSRRGDPRPYEQYF.

The rearrangement joins TRBV29-1 to TRBJ1-2; 12 nucleotides match TRBD1. Germline loops: CDR1 SQVTM, CDR2 ANQGSEA. This CDR3 is 15 amino acids long. V was clipped by 0 bases and J by 6 bases; unmatched bases: 5. This chain's CDR3 is CSVEDPGTGGDGYTF. The CDR3 DNA reads as TGCAGCGTTGAAGATCCCGGGACAGGGGGCGATGGCTACACCTTC.

V and J are TRBV6-6 and TRBJ2-1; D is perhaps TRBD1 (6 bases). Germline CDR1 MNHNY, CDR2 SVGAGI (reference sequence). This CDR3 contains 14 residues. V shed 10 bases and J shed 3 bases, with 16 bases lying between them. In DNA, the CDR3 is TGTGCCACACTAGACCGGGACAACTACAATGAGCAGTTCTTC. It yields the protein CATLDRDNYNEQFF.

The chain links TRBV6-1 to TRBJ2-5, with a weak D call TRBD1 (6 bases). V shed 2 bases and J shed 2 bases, with 18 bases lying between them. CDR3 length: 17 residues. The germline gives CDR1 MNHNS, CDR2 SASEGT. The chain's CDR3 is CASSEPRRDTMQETQYF. Here the CDR3 DNA reads TGTGCCAGCAGTGAACCCCGCCGGGACACCATGCAAGAGACCCAGTACTTC.

The V and J genes are TRBV5-1 and TRBJ2-4; possible D gene TRBD2, 5 bases. Trimming took 0 bases from V and 3 from J, leaving 16 bases between them. The CDR3 length is 17 residues. Looked up from germline, CDR1 is SGHRS and CDR2 is YFSETQ. CDR3 DNA sequence: TGCGCCAGCAGCTTGGAAGGGTCGCGGAGCGGCAAAAACATTCAGTACTTC. Amino acids: CASSLEGSRSGKNIQYF.